The TCR beta chain under discussion was sequenced for a study of blood T cells in healthy people across ages. Study-level findings and limits: Long-lived donors exceeded aged donors in naive CD4+ cells and diversity. In older individuals, TCR beta diversity per million T cells was lower, falling roughly linearly with age.

A second PCR, run for roughly 7 to 12 cycles, used a sample-barcoded 5' primer plus a J-beta primer mix. A 12-random-nucleotide template-switch adaptor tagged each cDNA molecule. TCRdb fed the 5' RACE reads into MiXCR, producing one record per CDR3 protein. The sample holds about 780,000 distinct CDR3 sequences, less than 60% seen once. Extraction of total RNA produced a minimum of 5.5 micrograms from each sample. A few counts support this clonotype. As yet, its antigen is unknown. Source material: blood. This clonotype was sampled from an elderly man in good health.

The CDR3 DNA sequence: TGTGCCACCAGCAGAGATCTGGGGGACCTAGGCGAGACCCAGTACTTC. The encoded protein is CATSRDLGDLGETQYF. This rearrangement joins TRBV15 to TRBJ2-5; D may be TRBD1 or TRBD2 (5 bases each). Trimming stripped 0 bases from V and 5 bases from J, with 16 bases between. The CDR3 loop spans 16 amino acids. Germline V gives CDR1 LNHNV, CDR2 YYDKDF (reference sequence).